Listed here are 5 T cell receptor beta chains from one sample, sequenced in a study of T cell clonality in common variable immunodeficiency. Using immunoSEQ multiplex PCR, the repertoire was profiled, and TCRdb retains in-frame clones only, with some absent. The sample presents tens of thousands of clones, none singletons. The sample consisted of peripheral blood mononuclear cells. These receptors came from a person aged 18 to 69 in good health.

The table lists this clone with many counts. The CDR3 end falls 3 residues outside the read, so it is completed with the germline J gene. The V call is TRBV7-6, the J call TRBJ2-3, with 9 nucleotides matching TRBD2. Losses at the gene ends were 5 bases for V and 4 bases for J; bases not matched to a gene: 10. The CDR3 contains 16 residues. Per germline, CDR1 SGHVS and CDR2 FNYEAQ. This chain's CDR3 is CASSARASGAPDTQYF. The CDR3 DNA, read in part, is TGTGCCAGCAGCGCTAGGGCTAGCGGGGCCCCAGATACG.

In this sample, this clone turned up many times. CDR3 bases read: TGTGCCAGCAGTTGGGGGGGAGGATCGGATGAG. Translating it yields CASSWGGGSDE. The whole CDR3 region reads CASSWGGGSDEQFF. The genes are TRBV6-2 or TRBV6-3 and TRBJ2-1, with 7 bases fitting TRBD2. Read sequence stops 3 residues before the CDR3 end, and the germline J gene provides the missing end. CDR3 length: 14 residues. V shed 4 bases, J shed 8 bases, and the junction held 8 bases outside the gene matches. Germline CDR1 is MNHEY and CDR2 is SVGEGT.

This clone was counted ten times or more. The read stops 3 residues short of the end of the CDR3; the missing end is completed from the germline J gene. The chain joins TRBV5-1 to TRBJ2-7; 9 bases are a match to TRBD2. CDR3 length: 14 amino acids. V shed 4 bases, J shed 2 bases, and the junction held 4 bases outside the gene matches. CDR1 SGHRS and CDR2 YFSETQ come from the germline V gene. CDR3: CASSASGITYEQYF. CDR3 DNA (partial): TGCGCCAGCAGCGCTAGCGGGATCACCTACGAG. The whole variable domain, filled in from reference TRBV5-1 and TRBJ2-7, reads KAGVTQTPRYLIKTRGQQVTLSCSPISGHRSVSWYQQTPGQGLQFLFEYFSETQRNKGNFPGRFSGRQFSNSRSEMNVSTLELGDSALYLCASSASGITYEQYFGPGTRLTVT.

The sample holds many counts of this clone. The read halts 3 residues ahead of the CDR3 end, with the missing end drawn from the germline J gene. The chain links TRBV4-1 to TRBJ2-7; D call uncertain. V lost 0 bases, J lost 2 bases, and 5 bases lay in between. The germline V gene encodes CDR1 MGHRA and CDR2 YSYEKL. There are 13 residues in the CDR3. CDR3 bases read: TGCGCCAGCAGCCAAGACAGGACCTACGAG. As protein: CASSQDRTYE. The full CDR3 sequence reads CASSQDRTYEQYF.

This clone was seen many times. The read finishes 3 residues shy of the CDR3 end, and the germline J gene is used to complete it. V usage is TRBV7-6 and J usage is TRBJ2-7; 10 positions agree with TRBD2. Trimming at V came to 0 bases and at J to 6 bases, leaving 8 bases not matched to a gene. The germline gives CDR1 SGHVS, CDR2 FNYEAQ. There are 16 residues in the CDR3. CDR3 DNA, as far as it was read: TGTGCCAGCAGCTTAGCGCAGCGGGGGGGTCTACGCGAG. Amino acids: CASSLAQRGGLRE. The full CDR3 protein is CASSLAQRGGLREQYF.